This T cell receptor beta chain was found in a study of cytomegalovirus exposure and HLA in healthy donors. About the research overall: In a previous analysis, around 110 million unique TCR beta sequences were found from roughly 200 million T cells. Points from the study as a whole: In an earlier analysis, in some 540 donors, most V segments appeared productive either ~90% or ~30% of the time. Later work found that TCR association rates differed between HLA loci; DRB1 had the most and HLA-C the fewest.

The table lists this clone with a few counts. What it binds is unknown. The junction departs from germline at one end; a sequencing error may be responsible. The V gene's germline CDR1 is SEHNR and CDR2 FQNEAQ (reference sequence). This CDR3 contains 12 residues. The PCR used 60 Vbeta and 13 Jbeta primers. Libraries were prepared by immunoSEQ multiplex PCR; TCRdb keeps only in-frame clonotypes and omits some of them. The repertoire consists of approximately 100,000 clones, with approximately 71% occurring once and the leading ten covering 8.4%. This chain uses TRBV7-9 with TRBJ2-7; 9 nucleotides agree with TRBD1. The clonotype comes from a man in his forties or fifties in good health and CMV-seronegative. What was sequenced was PBMCs. The CDR3 DNA reads TGTTCCAGCAGCCAACAGGGGGCACAGCAGTACTTC. It translates to CSSSQQGAQQYF.